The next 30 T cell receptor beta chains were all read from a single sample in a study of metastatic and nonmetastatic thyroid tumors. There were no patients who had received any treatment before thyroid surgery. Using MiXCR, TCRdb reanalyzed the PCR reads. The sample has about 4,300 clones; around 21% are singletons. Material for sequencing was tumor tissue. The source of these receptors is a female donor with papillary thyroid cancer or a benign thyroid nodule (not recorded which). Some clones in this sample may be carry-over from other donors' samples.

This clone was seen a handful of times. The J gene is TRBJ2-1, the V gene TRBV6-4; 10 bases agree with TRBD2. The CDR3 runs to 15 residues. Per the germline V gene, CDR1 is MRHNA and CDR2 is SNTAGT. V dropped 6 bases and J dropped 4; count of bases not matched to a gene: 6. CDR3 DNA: TGTGCCAGCAGCGAGCGGGAGGGTGGGTACAATGAGCAGTTCTTC. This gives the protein CASSEREGGYNEQFF.

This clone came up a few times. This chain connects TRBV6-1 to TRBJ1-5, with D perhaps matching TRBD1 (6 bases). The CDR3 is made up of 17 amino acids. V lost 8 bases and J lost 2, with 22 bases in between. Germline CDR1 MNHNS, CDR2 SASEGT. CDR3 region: CASGRLGGGGGNQPQHF. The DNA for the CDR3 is TGTGCCAGCGGGAGACTAGGAGGAGGGGGGGGCAATCAGCCCCAGCATTTT.

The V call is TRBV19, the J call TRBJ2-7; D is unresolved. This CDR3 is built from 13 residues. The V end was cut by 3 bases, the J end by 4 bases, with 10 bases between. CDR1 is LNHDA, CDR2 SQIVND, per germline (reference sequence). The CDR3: CASSMSDSYEQYF. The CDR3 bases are TGTGCCAGTAGTATGTCAGACTCGTACGAGCAGTACTTC.

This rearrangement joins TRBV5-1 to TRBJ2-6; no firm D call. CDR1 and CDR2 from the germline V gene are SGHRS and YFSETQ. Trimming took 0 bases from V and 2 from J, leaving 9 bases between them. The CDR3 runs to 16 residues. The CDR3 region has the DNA TGCGCCAGCAGCTTGGGTGTCACCCCTGGGGCCAACGTCCTGACTTTC. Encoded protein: CASSLGVTPGANVLTF.

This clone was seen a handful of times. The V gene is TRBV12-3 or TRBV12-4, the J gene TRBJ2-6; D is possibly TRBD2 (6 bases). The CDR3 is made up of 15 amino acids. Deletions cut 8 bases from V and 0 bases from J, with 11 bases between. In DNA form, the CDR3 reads TGTGCCAGCGGCGGGAAACTCTCTGGGGCCAACGTCCTGACTTTC. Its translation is CASGGKLSGANVLTF.

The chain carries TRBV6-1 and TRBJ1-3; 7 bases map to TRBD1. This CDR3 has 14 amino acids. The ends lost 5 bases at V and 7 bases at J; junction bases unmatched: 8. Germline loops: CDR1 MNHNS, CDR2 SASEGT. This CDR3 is CASSFTGADNTIYF. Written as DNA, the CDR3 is TGTGCCAGCAGTTTCACAGGGGCTGACAACACCATATATTTT.

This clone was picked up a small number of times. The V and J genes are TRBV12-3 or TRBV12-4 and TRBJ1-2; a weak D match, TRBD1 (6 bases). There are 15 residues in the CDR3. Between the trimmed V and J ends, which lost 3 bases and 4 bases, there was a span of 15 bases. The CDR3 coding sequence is TGTGCCAGCAGTTTCTGGACAGCTAGTTCCTATGGCTACACCTTC. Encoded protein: CASSFWTASSYGYTF.

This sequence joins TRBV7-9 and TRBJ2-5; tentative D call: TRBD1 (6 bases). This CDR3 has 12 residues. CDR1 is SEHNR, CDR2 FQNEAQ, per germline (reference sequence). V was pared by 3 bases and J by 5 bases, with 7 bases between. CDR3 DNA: TGTGCCAGCAGCTTGGGGGCGGAGACCCAGTACTTC. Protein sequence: CASSLGAETQYF.

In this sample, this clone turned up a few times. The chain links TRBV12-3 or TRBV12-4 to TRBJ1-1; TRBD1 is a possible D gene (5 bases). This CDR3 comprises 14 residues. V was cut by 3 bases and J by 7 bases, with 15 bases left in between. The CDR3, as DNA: TGTGCCAGCAGTTTCCGGGTGGGGGAGGTTGAAGCTTTCTTT. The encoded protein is CASSFRVGEVEAFF.

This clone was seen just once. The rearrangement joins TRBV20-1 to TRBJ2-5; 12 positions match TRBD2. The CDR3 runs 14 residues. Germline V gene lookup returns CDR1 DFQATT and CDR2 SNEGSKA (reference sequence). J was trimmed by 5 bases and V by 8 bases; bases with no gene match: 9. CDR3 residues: CSFSSGRAPETQYF. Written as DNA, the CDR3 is TGCAGTTTCTCTAGCGGGAGGGCCCCGGAGACCCAGTACTTC.

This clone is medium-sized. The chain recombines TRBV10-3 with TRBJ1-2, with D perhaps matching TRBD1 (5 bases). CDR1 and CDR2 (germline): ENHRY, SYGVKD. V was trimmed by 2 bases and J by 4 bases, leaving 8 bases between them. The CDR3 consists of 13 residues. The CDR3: CAISERQGYGYTF. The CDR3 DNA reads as TGTGCCATCAGTGAGAGGCAGGGCTATGGCTACACCTTC.

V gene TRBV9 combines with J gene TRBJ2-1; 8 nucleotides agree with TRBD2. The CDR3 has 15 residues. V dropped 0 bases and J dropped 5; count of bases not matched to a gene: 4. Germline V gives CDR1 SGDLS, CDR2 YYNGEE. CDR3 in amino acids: CASSVETSGNNEQFF. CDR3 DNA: TGTGCCAGCAGCGTAGAAACTAGCGGCAACAATGAGCAGTTCTTC.

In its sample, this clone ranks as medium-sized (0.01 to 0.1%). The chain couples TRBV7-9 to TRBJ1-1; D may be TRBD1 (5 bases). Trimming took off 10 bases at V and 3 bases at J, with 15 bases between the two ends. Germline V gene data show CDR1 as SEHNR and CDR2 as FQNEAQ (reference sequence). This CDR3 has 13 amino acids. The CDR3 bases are TGTGCCATCCCAGACAGAGCGGACACTGAAGCTTTCTTT. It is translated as CAIPDRADTEAFF.

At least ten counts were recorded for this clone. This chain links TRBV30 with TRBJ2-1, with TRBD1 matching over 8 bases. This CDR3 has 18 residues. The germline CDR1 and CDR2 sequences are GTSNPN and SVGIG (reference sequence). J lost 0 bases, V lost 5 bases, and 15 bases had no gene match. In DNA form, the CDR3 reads TGTGCCTGGTGTAGACCTCTCTGGGACAGGAGCTCCTACAATGAGCAGTTCTTC. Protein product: CAWCRPLWDRSSYNEQFF.

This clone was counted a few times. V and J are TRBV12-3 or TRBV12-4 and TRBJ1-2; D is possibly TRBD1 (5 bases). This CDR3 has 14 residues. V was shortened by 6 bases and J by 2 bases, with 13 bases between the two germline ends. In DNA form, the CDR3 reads TGTGCCAGCAGCCGACAGTCCGCGAACTATGGCTACACCTTC. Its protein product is CASSRQSANYGYTF.

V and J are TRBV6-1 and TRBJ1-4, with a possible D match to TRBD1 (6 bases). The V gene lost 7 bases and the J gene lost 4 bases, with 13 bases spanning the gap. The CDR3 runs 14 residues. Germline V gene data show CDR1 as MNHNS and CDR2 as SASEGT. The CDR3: CASKGDRINEKLFF. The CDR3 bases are TGTGCCAGCAAGGGCGACAGGATTAATGAAAAACTGTTTTTT.

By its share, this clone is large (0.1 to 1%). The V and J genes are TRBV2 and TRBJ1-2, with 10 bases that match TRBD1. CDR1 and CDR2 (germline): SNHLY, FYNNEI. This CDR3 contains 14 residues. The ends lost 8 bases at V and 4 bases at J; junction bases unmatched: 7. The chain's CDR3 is CASLSWDRGYGYTF. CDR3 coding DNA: TGTGCCAGCCTATCTTGGGACAGGGGCTATGGCTACACCTTC. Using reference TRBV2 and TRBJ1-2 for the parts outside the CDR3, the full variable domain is EPEVTQTPSHQVTQMGQEVILRCVPISNHLYFYWYRQILGQKVEFLVSFYNNEISEKSEIFDDQFSVERPDGSNFTLKIRSTKLEDSAMYFCASLSWDRGYGYTFGSGTRLTVV.

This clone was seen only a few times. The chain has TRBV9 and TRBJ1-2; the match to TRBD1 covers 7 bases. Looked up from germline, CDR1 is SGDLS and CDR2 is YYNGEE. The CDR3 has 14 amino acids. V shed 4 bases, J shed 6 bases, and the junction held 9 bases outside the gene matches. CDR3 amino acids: CASSPRDRDHGYTF. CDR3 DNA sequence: TGTGCCAGCAGCCCCAGAGACAGGGATCATGGCTACACCTTC.

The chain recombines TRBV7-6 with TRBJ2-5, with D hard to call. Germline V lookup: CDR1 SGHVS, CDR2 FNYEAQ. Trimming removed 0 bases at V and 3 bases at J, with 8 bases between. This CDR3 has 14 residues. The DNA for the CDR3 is TGTGCCAGCAGCTTAGCTGGGCCTAAAGAGACCCAGTACTTC. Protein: CASSLAGPKETQYF.

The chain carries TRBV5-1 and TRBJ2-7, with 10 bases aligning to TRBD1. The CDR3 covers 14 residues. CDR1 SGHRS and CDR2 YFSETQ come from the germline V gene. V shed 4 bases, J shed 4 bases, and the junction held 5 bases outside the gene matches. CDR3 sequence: CASSPRTGGYEQYF. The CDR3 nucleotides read TGCGCCAGCAGCCCCAGGACAGGGGGTTACGAGCAGTACTTC.

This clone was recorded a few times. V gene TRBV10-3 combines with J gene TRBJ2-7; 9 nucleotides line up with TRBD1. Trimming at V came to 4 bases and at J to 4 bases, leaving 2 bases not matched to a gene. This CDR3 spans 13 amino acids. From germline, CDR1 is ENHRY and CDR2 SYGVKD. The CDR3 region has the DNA TGTGCCATCAGTGGACAGGGGGGATACGAGCAGTACTTC. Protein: CAISGQGGYEQYF.

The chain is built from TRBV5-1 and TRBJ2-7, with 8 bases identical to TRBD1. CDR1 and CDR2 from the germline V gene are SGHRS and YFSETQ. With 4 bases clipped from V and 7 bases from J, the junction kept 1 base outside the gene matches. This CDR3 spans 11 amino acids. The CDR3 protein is CASSTGGEQYF. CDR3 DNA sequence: TGCGCCAGCAGCACAGGGGGGGAGCAGTACTTC.

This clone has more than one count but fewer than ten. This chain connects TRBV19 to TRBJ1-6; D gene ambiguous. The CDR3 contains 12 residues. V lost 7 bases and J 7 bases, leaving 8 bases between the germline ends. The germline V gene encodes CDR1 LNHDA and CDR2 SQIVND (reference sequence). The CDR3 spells CASIIGNSPLHF. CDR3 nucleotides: TGTGCCAGTATCATCGGGAATTCACCCCTCCACTTT.

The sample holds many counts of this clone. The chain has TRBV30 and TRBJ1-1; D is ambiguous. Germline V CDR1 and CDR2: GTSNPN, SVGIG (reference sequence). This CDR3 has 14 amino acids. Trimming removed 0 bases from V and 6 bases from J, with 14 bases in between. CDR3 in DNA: TGTGCCTGGAGTGTTTCGGGTTTACGGTCTGAAGCTTTCTTT. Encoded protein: CAWSVSGLRSEAFF.

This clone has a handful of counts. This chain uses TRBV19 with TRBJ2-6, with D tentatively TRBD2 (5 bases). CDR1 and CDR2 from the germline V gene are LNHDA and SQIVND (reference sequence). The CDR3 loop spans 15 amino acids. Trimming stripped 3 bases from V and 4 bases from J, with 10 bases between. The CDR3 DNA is TGTGCCAGTAGTATGACGGGATCCGGGGCCAACGTCCTGACTTTC. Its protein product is CASSMTGSGANVLTF.

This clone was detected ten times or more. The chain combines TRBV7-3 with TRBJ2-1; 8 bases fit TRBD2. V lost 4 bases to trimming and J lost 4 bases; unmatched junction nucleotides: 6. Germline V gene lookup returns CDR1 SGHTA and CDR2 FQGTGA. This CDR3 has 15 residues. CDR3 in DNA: TGTGCCAGCAGCTGGGCTGGCGGGAGGTACAATGAGCAGTTCTTC. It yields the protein CASSWAGGRYNEQFF.

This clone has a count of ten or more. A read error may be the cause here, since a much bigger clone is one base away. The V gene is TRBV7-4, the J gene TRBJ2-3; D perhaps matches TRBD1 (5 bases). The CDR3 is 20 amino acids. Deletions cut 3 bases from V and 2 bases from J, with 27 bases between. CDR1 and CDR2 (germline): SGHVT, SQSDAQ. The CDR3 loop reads CASSFIWTQTPRSDTDTQYF. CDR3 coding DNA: TGTGCCAGCAGCTTCATATGGACACAAACTCCCCGGAGCGACACAGATACGCAGTATTTT.

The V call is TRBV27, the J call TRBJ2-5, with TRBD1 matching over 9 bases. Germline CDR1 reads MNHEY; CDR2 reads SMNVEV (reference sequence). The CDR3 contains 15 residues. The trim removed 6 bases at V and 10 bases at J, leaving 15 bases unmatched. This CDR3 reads CASSPVGQGRRCQYF. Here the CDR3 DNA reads TGTGCCAGCAGCCCGGTGGGACAGGGCCGGAGGTGCCAGTACTTC.

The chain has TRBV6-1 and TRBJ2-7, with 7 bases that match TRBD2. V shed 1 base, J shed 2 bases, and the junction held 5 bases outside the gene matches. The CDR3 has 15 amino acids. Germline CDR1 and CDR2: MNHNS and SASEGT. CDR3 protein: CASSEEPSGTYEQYF. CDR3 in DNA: TGTGCCAGCAGTGAAGAACCTAGCGGTACCTACGAGCAGTACTTC.

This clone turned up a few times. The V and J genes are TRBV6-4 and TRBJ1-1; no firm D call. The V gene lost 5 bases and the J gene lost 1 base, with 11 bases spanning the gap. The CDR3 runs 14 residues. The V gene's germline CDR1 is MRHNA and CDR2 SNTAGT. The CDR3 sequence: CASSRRDRNTEAFF. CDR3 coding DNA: TGTGCCAGCAGTCGACGAGACCGGAACACTGAAGCTTTCTTT.